Listed here is a single T cell receptor beta chain. The antigen it recognizes is unknown. No per-base quality is available; no much larger clone lies one base away. CDR1 and CDR2, per the germline V gene, are SGHTA and FQGNSA. The CDR3 holds 19 amino acids from the cysteine to the phenylalanine. The DNA shown is the 57-base CDR3, in frame from base 1. Germline trimming amounts to 4 bases on V and 1 base on J, with 16 as the count of junction bases outside the gene matches. Libraries were prepared through the immunoSEQ multiplex PCR assay. TCRdb mirrors the immuneACCESS table, restricted to in-frame sequences. Some clones are absent from its copies; in checked studies, under half trace to an unresolved V gene, and the reason for the others is unknown. This sample is represented by about 40,000 clones; roughly 88% of them were singletons. Approximately 5.3% of the sample belongs to the ten largest clones.

The data stem from a study of T cell changes during pregnancy in multiple sclerosis (dated by TCRdb to the late 2010s). Study-level background: The study looked at changes in the T cell repertoire across pregnancy in women with multiple sclerosis.

The V and J segments used are TRBV7-2 and TRBJ1-3, with 7 bases aligning to TRBD1. Sequences were derived from peripheral blood, sampled in the first trimester of pregnancy. This clonotype originated in a female donor in good health, enrolled as a control in a pregnancy study. This receptor has the CDR3 CASSSPRQGLGKSGNTIYF. The DNA sequence is TGTGCCAGCAGCTCGCCTCGACAGGGTTTGGGGAAATCTGGAAACACCATATATTTT.